Sequencing of this T cell receptor beta chain was carried out in a study of OX40 agonist ivuxolimab in advanced cancers. As for the study in general: Hepatocellular carcinoma, melanoma, renal cell or head and neck cancer affected the dose-escalation patients.

The CDR3 consists of 13 residues. With 7 bases clipped from V and 3 bases from J, the junction kept 6 bases outside the gene matches. Germline V gene sequence: CDR1 SNHLY, CDR2 FYNNEI. Assay: immunoSEQ multiplex PCR; the TCRdb copy retains only in-frame clones and omits some. The sample shows approximately 10,000 clones, around 78% of them seen only once. This specimen consisted of CD4+ or CD8+ T cells sorted from blood, obtained in a trial of the OX40 agonist ivuxolimab. J is TRBJ2-7 and V is TRBV2, with TRBD1 matching over 7 bases. The TCR sequence derives from an adult with an advanced solid tumor such as melanoma, head and neck, liver or kidney cancer. CDR3 in DNA: TGTGCCAGCACTTGGACAGGCCACTACGAGCAGTACTTC. The encoded protein is CASTWTGHYEQYF.